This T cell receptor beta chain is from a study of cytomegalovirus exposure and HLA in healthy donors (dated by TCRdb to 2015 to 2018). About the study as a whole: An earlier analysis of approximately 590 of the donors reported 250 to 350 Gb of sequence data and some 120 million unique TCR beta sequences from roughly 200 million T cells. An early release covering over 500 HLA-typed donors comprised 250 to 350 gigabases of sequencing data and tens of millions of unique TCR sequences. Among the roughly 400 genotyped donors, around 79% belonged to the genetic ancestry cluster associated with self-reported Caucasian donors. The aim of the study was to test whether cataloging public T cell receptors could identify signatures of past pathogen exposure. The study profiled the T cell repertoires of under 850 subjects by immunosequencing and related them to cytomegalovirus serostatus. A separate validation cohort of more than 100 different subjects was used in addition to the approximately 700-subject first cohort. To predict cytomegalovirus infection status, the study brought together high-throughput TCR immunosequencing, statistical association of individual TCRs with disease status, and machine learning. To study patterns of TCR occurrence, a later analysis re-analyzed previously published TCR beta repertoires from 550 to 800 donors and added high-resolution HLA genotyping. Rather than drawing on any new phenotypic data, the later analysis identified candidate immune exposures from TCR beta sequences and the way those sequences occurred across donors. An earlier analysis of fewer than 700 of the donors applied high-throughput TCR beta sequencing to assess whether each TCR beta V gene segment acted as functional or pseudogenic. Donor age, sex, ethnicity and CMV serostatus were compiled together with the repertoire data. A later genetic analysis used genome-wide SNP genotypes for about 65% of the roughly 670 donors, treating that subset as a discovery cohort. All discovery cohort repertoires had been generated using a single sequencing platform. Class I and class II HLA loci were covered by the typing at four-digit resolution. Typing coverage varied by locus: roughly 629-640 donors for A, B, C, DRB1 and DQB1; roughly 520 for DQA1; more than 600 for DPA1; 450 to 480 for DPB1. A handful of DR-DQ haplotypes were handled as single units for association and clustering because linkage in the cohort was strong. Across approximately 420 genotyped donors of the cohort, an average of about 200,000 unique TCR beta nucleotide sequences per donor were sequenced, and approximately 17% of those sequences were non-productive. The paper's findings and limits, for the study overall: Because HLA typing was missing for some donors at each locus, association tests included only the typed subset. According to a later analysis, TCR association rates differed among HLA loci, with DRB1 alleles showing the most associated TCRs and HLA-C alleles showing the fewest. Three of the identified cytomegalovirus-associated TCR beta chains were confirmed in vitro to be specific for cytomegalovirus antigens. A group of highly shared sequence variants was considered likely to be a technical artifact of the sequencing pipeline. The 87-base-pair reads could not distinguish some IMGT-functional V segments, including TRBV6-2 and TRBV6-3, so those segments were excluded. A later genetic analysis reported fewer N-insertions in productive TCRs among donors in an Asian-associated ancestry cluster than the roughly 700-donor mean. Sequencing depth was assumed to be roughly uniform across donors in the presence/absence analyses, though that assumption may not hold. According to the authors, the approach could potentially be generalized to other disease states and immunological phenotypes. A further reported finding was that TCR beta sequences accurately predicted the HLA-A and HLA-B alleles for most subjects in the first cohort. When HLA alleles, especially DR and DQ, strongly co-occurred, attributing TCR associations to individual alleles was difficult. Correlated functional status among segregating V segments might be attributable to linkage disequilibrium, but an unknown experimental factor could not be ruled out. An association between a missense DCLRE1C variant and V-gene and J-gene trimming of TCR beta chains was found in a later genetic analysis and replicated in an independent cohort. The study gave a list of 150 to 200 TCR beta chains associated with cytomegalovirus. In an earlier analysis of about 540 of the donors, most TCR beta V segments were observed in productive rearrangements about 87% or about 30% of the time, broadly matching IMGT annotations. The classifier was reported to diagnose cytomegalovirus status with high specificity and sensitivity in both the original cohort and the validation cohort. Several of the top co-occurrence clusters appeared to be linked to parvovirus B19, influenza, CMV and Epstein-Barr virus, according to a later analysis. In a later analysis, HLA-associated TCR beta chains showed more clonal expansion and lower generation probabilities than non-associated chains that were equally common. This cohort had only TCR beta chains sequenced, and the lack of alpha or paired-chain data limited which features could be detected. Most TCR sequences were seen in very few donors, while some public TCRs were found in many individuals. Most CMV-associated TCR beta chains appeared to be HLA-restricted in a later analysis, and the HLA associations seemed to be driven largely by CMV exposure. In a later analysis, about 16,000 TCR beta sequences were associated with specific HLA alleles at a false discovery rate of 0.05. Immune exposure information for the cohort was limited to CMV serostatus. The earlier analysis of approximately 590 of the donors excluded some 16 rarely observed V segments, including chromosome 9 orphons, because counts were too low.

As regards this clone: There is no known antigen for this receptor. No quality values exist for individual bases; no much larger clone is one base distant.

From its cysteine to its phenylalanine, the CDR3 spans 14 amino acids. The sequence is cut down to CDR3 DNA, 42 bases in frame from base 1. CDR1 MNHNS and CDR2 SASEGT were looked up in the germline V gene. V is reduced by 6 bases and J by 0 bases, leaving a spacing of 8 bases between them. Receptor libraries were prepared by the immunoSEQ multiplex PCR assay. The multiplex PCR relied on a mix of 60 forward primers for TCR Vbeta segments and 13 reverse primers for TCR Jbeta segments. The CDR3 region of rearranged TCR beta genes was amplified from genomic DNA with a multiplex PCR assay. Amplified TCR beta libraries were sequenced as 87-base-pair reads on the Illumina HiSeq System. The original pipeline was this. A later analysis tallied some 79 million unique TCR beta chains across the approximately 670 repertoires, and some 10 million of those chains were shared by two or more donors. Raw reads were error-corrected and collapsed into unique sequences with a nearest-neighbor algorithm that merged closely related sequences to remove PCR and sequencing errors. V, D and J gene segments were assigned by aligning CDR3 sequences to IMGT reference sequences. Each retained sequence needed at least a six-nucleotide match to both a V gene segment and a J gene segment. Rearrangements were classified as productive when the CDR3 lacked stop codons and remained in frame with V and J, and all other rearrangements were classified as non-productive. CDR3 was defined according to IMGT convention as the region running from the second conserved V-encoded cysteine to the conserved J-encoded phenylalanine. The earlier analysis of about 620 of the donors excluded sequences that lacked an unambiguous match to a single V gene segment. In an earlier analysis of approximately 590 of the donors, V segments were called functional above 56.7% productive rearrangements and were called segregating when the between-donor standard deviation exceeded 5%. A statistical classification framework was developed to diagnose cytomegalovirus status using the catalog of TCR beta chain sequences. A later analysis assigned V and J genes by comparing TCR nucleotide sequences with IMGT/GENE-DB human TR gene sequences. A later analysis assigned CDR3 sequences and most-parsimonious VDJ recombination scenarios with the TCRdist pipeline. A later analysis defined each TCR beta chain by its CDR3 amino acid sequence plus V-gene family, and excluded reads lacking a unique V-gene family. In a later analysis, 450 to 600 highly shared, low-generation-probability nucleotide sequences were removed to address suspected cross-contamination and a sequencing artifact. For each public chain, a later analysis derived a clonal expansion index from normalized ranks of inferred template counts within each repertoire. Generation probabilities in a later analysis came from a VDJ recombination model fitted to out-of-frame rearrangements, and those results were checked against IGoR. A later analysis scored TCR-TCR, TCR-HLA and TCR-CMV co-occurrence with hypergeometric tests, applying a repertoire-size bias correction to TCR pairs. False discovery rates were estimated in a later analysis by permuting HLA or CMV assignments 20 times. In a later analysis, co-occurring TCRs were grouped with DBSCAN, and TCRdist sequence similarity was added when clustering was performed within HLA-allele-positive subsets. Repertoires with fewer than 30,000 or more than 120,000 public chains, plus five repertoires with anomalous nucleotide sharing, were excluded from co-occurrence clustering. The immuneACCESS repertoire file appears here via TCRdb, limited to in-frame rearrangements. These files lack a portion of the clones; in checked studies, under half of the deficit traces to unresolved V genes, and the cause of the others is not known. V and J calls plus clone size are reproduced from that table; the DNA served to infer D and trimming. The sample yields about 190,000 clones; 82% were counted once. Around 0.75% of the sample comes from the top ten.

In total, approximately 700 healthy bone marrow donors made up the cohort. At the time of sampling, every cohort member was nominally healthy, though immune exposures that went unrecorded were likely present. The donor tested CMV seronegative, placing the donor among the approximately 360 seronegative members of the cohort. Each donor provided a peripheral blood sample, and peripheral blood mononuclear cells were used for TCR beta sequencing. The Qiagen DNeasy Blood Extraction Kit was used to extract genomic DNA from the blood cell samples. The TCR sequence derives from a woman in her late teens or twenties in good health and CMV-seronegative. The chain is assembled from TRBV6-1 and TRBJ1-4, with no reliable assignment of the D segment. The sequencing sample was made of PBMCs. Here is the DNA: TGTGCCAGCAGAGACTTCTCAACTAATGAAAAACTGTTTTTT. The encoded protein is CASRDFSTNEKLFF.